Listed below are T cell receptor beta chains from one sample, sequenced in a study of blood T cell repertoires in COVID-19. Repertoires were generated with immunoSEQ multiplex PCR, while TCRdb's copy carries only in-frame clones and drops some. The table includes about 87,000 clones, more than 85% detected once. Material for sequencing was peripheral blood. Source of these receptors: a man between 40 and 49 years old with acute or convalescent COVID-19. CDR3s include the opening cysteine and the closing phenylalanine or tryptophan. The D gene is left open where the match is weak. Expanded clones get a size class; other rows say once, few or many, or leave the size out.

D gene	V gene	clone size	J gene	CDR3 protein	CDR3 DNA
NA	TRBV21-1	NA	TRBJ2-7	CASSTRRVDRRVYEQYF	TGTGCCAGCAGCACCAGAAGGGTGGACAGGCGGGTCTACGAGCAGTACTTC
TRBD1	TRBV10-2	NA	TRBJ2-1	CASRKRGPYNEQFF	TGCGCCAGCAGGAAAAGGGGGCCCTACAATGAGCAGTTCTTC
NA	TRBV19	once	TRBJ1-5	CASSIPASIVQGSNQPQHF	TGTGCCAGTAGTATTCCAGCCAGTATCGTACAGGGAAGCAATCAGCCCCAGCATTTT
NA	TRBV4-1	NA	TRBJ2-1	CASSQDHLQSYNEQFF	TGCGCCAGCAGCCAAGATCACCTACAGTCCTACAATGAGCAGTTCTTC
NA	TRBV3-1/TRBV3-2	NA	TRBJ1-5	CASSQDPPGQGGQQPQHF	TGTGCCAGCAGCCAAGATCCCCCCGGGCAGGGAGGGCAACAGCCCCAGCATTTT
NA	TRBV4-1	NA	TRBJ2-7	CASSQDRGLSYEQYF	TGCGCCAGCAGCCAAGATCGCGGACTCTCCTACGAGCAGTACTTC
TRBD1	TRBV30	NA	TRBJ2-3	CAWGDRDTQYF	TGTGCCTGGGGGGACAGGGACACGCAGTATTTT
TRBD1	TRBV18	NA	TRBJ1-2	CASSPGTGSAEGYTF	TGTGCCAGCTCACCAGGGACAGGGTCGGCGGAGGGCTACACCTTC
NA	TRBV7-9	NA	TRBJ1-1	CASSLGSTEAFF	TGTGCCAGCAGCTTAGGGAGTACGGAAGCTTTCTTT
NA	TRBV3-1/TRBV3-2	NA	TRBJ1-2	CASSPGPYGYTF	TGTGCCAGCAGCCCTGGGCCCTATGGCTACACCTTC
TRBD2	TRBV13	NA	TRBJ2-7	CASSLSGWASGSTHEQYF	TGTGCCAGCAGCTTAAGTGGATGGGCTAGCGGGAGTACCCACGAGCAGTACTTC
TRBD2	TRBV2	NA	TRBJ2-7	CASKIGLAGWSEQYF	TGTGCCAGTAAAATCGGACTAGCGGGATGGTCCGAGCAGTACTTC
TRBD1	TRBV29-1	NA	TRBJ1-5	CSAVLPGQSNQPQHF	TGCAGCGCCGTTTTACCGGGACAGTCGAATCAGCCCCAGCATTTT
NA	TRBV6-5	NA	TRBJ1-6	CASRVLFENSPLHF	TGTGCCAGCAGGGTCCTCTTCGAGAATTCACCCCTCCACTTT
NA	TRBV2	NA	TRBJ2-5	CASSDPAAFQETQYF	TGTGCCAGCAGTGATCCAGCGGCCTTTCAAGAGACCCAGTACTTC
NA	TRBV4-3	NA	TRBJ1-1	CASSRHEGTTEAFF	TGCGCCAGCAGCCGCCACGAGGGAACCACTGAAGCTTTCTTT
TRBD1	TRBV10-2	once	TRBJ1-1	CASRDRVLDTEAFF	TGCGCCAGCAGAGACAGGGTGTTGGACACTGAAGCTTTCTTT
TRBD1	TRBV29-1	NA	TRBJ2-5	CSAVQGQGQETQYF	TGCAGCGCCGTCCAGGGACAGGGACAAGAGACCCAGTACTTC
NA	TRBV7-2	NA	TRBJ1-5	CASSPPFLGLPKPQHF	TGTGCCAGCAGCCCCCCTTTCCTGGGCTTACCTAAGCCCCAGCATTTT
TRBD2	TRBV4-1	NA	TRBJ2-7	CASSQEPSGIYEQYF	TGCGCCAGCAGCCAAGAACCTAGCGGGATCTACGAGCAGTACTTC